The present TCR beta chain was sequenced within a study of blood T cells in healthy people across ages. The CDR3 has 16 amino acids. The V gene's germline CDR1 is MGHDK and CDR2 SYGVNS. The junction had 8 bases not matched to a gene; V was cut back by 0 bases and J by 5 bases. For every donor, a draw yielded around 10 milliliters of peripheral blood. Primed by a sample-barcoded 5' primer and a J-beta primer mix, a second PCR proceeded for about 7 to 11 cycles. Each CDR3 protein is one row after TCRdb ran MiXCR on the 5' RACE reads. This sample has roughly 1,500,000 distinct CDR3 sequences, with 34% found just once.

The chain employs TRBV25-1 and TRBJ2-7; 9 bases fit TRBD1. Sequencing was done on a sample of blood. The receptor was derived from a woman aged 25 to 39 in good health. The CDR3 nucleotides are TGTGCCAGCAGTGAATATGACGGGACAGGGTTCCACGAGCAGTACTTC. The encoded protein is CASSEYDGTGFHEQYF.